This T cell receptor (beta chain) emerged from a study of human T cells and chemical hapten exposure. About the research overall: Among samples, TCR yields varied mainly because of small differences in pooled library volume.

Time point given: patch test 2, 6 weeks after DPC sensitization. The treatment is: therapeutic diphenylcyclopropenone sensitization with weekly scalp DPC. MiXCR, applied by TCRdb to the RACE reads, yields one record per CDR3 protein. The top ten clones hold around 5% of a sample with about 84,000 distinct CDR3 sequences, under 11% of them seen once. This clonotype appeared a few times. The CDR3 has 11 amino acids. V was pared by 6 bases and J by 7 bases, with 9 bases between. Germline values: CDR1 DFQATT, CDR2 SNEGSKA (reference sequence). The origin of this receptor is a woman in her forties or fifties with alopecia areata. Some clones in this sample may be carry-over from other donors' samples. The chain links TRBV20-1 to TRBJ1-4; D is uncertain. The sample here was whole blood, taken in connection with sensitization to the hapten diphenylcyclopropenone (DPC). The CDR3 sequence is CSAPRGEKLFF. In DNA, the CDR3 is TGCAGTGCCCCCAGAGGTGAAAAACTGTTTTTT.